A single sample is the source of the 5 T cell receptor beta chains below, sequenced in a study of Graves' ophthalmopathy and Graves' hyperthyroidism. Using RNA transcripts, the TCR beta CDR3 regions were amplified. First-round RT-PCR used HTBI primers; second-round multiplex PCR followed. Each CDR3 protein is one row after TCRdb ran MiXCR on the multiplex PCR reads. The sample shows 740,000 or so distinct CDR3 sequences, approximately 40% of them seen only once. The sequenced material came from peripheral blood. The receptors were gathered from an adult man with Graves' ophthalmopathy.

This clonotype occurred many times. This chain links TRBV29-1 with TRBJ2-7, with TRBD1 matching over 7 bases. CDR1 is SQVTM and CDR2 is ANQGSEA in the germline V gene. J gave up 4 bases and V 5 bases, and 5 bases lay outside the gene matches. This CDR3 comprises 12 residues. This CDR3 reads CSVRDREYEQYF. The CDR3 DNA reads TGCAGCGTTCGAGACAGGGAATACGAGCAGTACTTC.

The rearrangement uses TRBV12-3 or TRBV12-4 and TRBJ2-5; TRBD1 matches 7 bases. The CDR3 runs to 15 residues. V dropped 3 bases and J dropped 2; count of bases not matched to a gene: 6. The CDR3 spells CASSFRTGFQETQYF. In nucleotides, the CDR3 is TGTGCCAGCAGTTTCCGGACAGGCTTTCAAGAGACCCAGTACTTC.

The table lists this clonotype with a few counts. The chain couples TRBV11-2 to TRBJ1-1; possible D gene TRBD1, 6 bases. V was trimmed by 2 bases and J by 2 bases, leaving 9 bases between them. Germline values: CDR1 SGHAT, CDR2 FQNNGV. CDR3 length: 14 residues. DNA of the CDR3: TGTGCCAGCAGCTTACAGGGGAAAAACACTGAAGCTTTCTTT. It yields the protein CASSLQGKNTEAFF. The full variable domain, rest sourced from reference TRBV11-2 and TRBJ1-1, is EAGVAQSPRYKIIEKRQSVAFWCNPISGHATLYWYQQILGQGPKLLIQFQNNGVVDDSQLPKDRFSAERLKGVDSTLKIQPAKLEDSAVYLCASSLQGKNTEAFFGQGTRLTVV.

This sequence joins TRBV20-1 and TRBJ2-5; 7 nucleotides line up with TRBD2. The CDR3 has 15 amino acids. Trimming took 3 bases from V and 1 from J; bases not matched to a gene: 8. The germline gives CDR1 DFQATT, CDR2 SNEGSKA (reference sequence). The CDR3 bases are TGCAGTGCTAGTAGCGGGTTAGAAGGCCAAGAGACCCAGTACTTC. Translating gives CSASSGLEGQETQYF.

This clonotype came up many times. V is TRBV7-7 and J is TRBJ2-5; no definite D call. The ends were cut back, 4 bases at V and 1 base at J, with 10 bases in the middle. The CDR3 has 14 amino acids. The germline V gene encodes CDR1 SSHAT and CDR2 FNYEAQ (reference sequence). The DNA for the CDR3 is TGTGCCAGCAGCTATAGGCTAGGCCAAGAGACCCAGTACTTC. Protein product: CASSYRLGQETQYF.